This T cell receptor (beta chain) was sequenced for a study of CD8 T cells in Susac syndrome. CDR3 length: 16 residues. V dropped 9 bases and J dropped 6 bases, with 24 bases sitting between them. The germline gives CDR1 SGHDN, CDR2 FVKESK. The T cells that were sequenced for TCR beta were CD8+ and CD4+ cells from blood. Each multiple sclerosis control was a treatment-naive patient with relapsing-remitting disease that was either stable or active. TEMRA cells were FACS-enriched, unlike CD8+ and CD4+ T cells, which were negatively isolated. Roughly 0.45 to 1 ug RNA was reverse transcribed with random hexamers. It was immunoSEQ multiplex PCR that amplified TCR beta CDR3 across 54 Vbeta and 13 Jbeta. Using its own MiXCR run on the immunoSEQ multiplex PCR reads, TCRdb lists one record per CDR3 protein. This sample has 330,000 or so distinct CDR3 sequences, with 89% found just once.

Material: CD8+ T cells from PBMCs. The receptor was isolated from a human donor with multiple sclerosis. The rearrangement joins TRBV14 to TRBJ2-1; D not certain. The CDR3 nucleotides read TGTGCCAGGCTGCAGGAACATACCCGAGGTTCCAATGAGCAGTTCTTC. The encoded protein is CARLQEHTRGSNEQFF. The full variable domain, rest sourced from reference TRBV14 and TRBJ2-1, is EAGVTQFPSHSVIEKGQTVTLRCDPISGHDNLYWYRRVMGKEIKFLLHFVKESKQDESGMPNNRFLAERTGGTYSTLKVQPAELEDSGVYFCARLQEHTRGSNEQFFGPGTRLTVL.